The rows below give T cell receptor beta chains drawn from one sample of a study of CD8 T cells in ankylosing spondylitis. TCRdb re-derived calls from the 5' RACE reads in MiXCR, one entry per CDR3 protein. The sample lists around 130,000 distinct CDR3 sequences; 6% to 8.5% were seen once. Source material: blood, either unsorted or a sorted T cell fraction (not recorded which). Receptors originate from a male donor with ankylosing spondylitis or in good health (not recorded which). Each CDR3 is given with its conserved first and last residue. Each record gives: J gene, V gene, clone size, D gene, CDR3 protein, CDR3 DNA. A D gene is named only where the DNA matches it firmly. Expanded clones get a size class; other rows say once, few or many, or leave the size out.

j_gene: TRBJ2-1
v_gene: TRBV5-1
abundance: many
d_gene: TRBD1
CDR3aa: CASSIRQGNNNEQFF
CDR3nt: TGCGCCAGCAGCATCCGACAGGGGAATAACAATGAGCAGTTCTTC

j_gene: TRBJ1-1
v_gene: TRBV5-1
abundance: many
d_gene: TRBD1
CDR3aa: CASSFQGVDTEAFF
CDR3nt: TGCGCCAGCAGCTTTCAGGGGGTCGACACTGAAGCTTTCTTT

j_gene: TRBJ1-1
v_gene: TRBV5-1
abundance: many
d_gene: NA
CDR3aa: CASSLDTVNTEAFF
CDR3nt: TGCGCCAGCAGCCTAGATACAGTGAACACTGAAGCTTTCTTT

j_gene: TRBJ1-1
v_gene: TRBV30
abundance: many
d_gene: NA
CDR3aa: CACGRERAAFF
CDR3nt: TGTGCCTGCGGTCGCGAAAGGGCAGCTTTCTTT

j_gene: TRBJ1-2
v_gene: TRBV6-4
abundance: NA
d_gene: TRBD1
CDR3aa: CASSDLQGTGGYTF
CDR3nt: TGTGCCAGCAGTGACCTACAGGGGACGGGGGGCTACACCTTC

j_gene: TRBJ2-5
v_gene: TRBV5-1
abundance: many
d_gene: TRBD2
CDR3aa: CASSTEAGVPETQYF
CDR3nt: TGCGCCAGCAGCACTGAAGCGGGAGTCCCAGAGACCCAGTACTTC

j_gene: TRBJ1-4
v_gene: TRBV7-2
abundance: many
d_gene: NA
CDR3aa: CASSPSDGATNEKLFF
CDR3nt: TGTGCCAGCAGCCCGAGTGACGGAGCAACTAATGAAAAACTGTTTTTT

j_gene: TRBJ1-6
v_gene: TRBV20-1
abundance: many
d_gene: NA
CDR3aa: CSARGASSYNSPLHF
CDR3nt: TGCAGTGCTAGAGGCGCTTCCTCCTATAATTCACCCCTCCACTTT

j_gene: TRBJ2-2
v_gene: TRBV20-1
abundance: many
d_gene: NA
CDR3aa: CSAEQGNTGELFF
CDR3nt: TGCAGTGCAGAACAGGGAAACACCGGGGAGCTGTTTTTT

j_gene: TRBJ2-1
v_gene: TRBV20-1
abundance: many
d_gene: TRBD1
CDR3aa: CSARVRDRTQAGSYNEQFF
CDR3nt: TGCAGTGCTAGAGTCCGGGACAGGACCCAAGCGGGCTCCTACAATGAGCAGTTCTTC

j_gene: TRBJ2-2
v_gene: TRBV29-1
abundance: many
d_gene: NA
CDR3aa: CSARLGRSDTGELFF
CDR3nt: TGCAGCGCTCGACTGGGCCGCTCTGACACCGGGGAGCTGTTTTTT

j_gene: TRBJ1-2
v_gene: TRBV7-3
abundance: many
d_gene: TRBD1
CDR3aa: CASSHDRDYGYTF
CDR3nt: TGTGCCAGCAGCCACGACAGGGACTATGGCTACACCTTC

j_gene: TRBJ1-1
v_gene: TRBV7-9
abundance: many
d_gene: TRBD1
CDR3aa: CASSATGRAFF
CDR3nt: TGTGCCAGCAGCGCGACAGGGAGGGCTTTCTTT

j_gene: TRBJ2-7
v_gene: TRBV9
abundance: many
d_gene: NA
CDR3aa: CASSVAGGSSYEQYF
CDR3nt: TGTGCCAGCAGCGTGGCGGGCGGAAGCTCCTACGAGCAGTACTTC

j_gene: TRBJ1-4
v_gene: TRBV5-1
abundance: many
d_gene: TRBD1
CDR3aa: CASSADRAGEKLFF
CDR3nt: TGCGCCAGCAGCGCGGACAGGGCCGGTGAAAAACTGTTTTTT

j_gene: TRBJ2-3
v_gene: TRBV4-3
abundance: many
d_gene: NA
CDR3aa: CASSQVLPRDGGDTQYF
CDR3nt: TGCGCCAGCAGCCAAGTCTTACCGCGGGACGGAGGGGATACGCAGTATTTT

j_gene: TRBJ2-3
v_gene: TRBV15
abundance: many
d_gene: TRBD2
CDR3aa: CATSFYQAGDTDTQYF
CDR3nt: TGTGCCACCAGCTTCTACCAAGCGGGGGACACAGATACGCAGTATTTT

j_gene: TRBJ2-1
v_gene: TRBV7-2
abundance: many
d_gene: NA
CDR3aa: CASSFDAGPPNEQFF
CDR3nt: TGTGCCAGCAGCTTTGATGCGGGGCCCCCAAATGAGCAGTTCTTC

j_gene: TRBJ1-3
v_gene: TRBV3-1
abundance: many
d_gene: NA
CDR3aa: CASSQVGGAGNTIYF
CDR3nt: TGTGCCAGCAGCCAAGTTGGAGGGGCTGGAAACACCATATATTTT

j_gene: TRBJ2-3
v_gene: TRBV20-1
abundance: NA
d_gene: TRBD2
CDR3aa: CSATRTSGGLDTQYF
CDR3nt: TGCAGTGCTACTCGGACTAGCGGGGGGCTGGATACGCAGTATTTT

j_gene: TRBJ2-7
v_gene: TRBV10-3
abundance: many
d_gene: TRBD1
CDR3aa: CAITPGQGMNEQYF
CDR3nt: TGTGCCATCACCCCCGGACAGGGGATGAACGAGCAGTACTTC

j_gene: TRBJ1-1
v_gene: TRBV7-6
abundance: NA
d_gene: NA
CDR3aa: CASSLATGHPNTEAFF
CDR3nt: TGTGCCAGCAGCTTAGCCACAGGACACCCGAACACTGAAGCTTTCTTT

j_gene: TRBJ1-5
v_gene: TRBV20-1
abundance: many
d_gene: NA
CDR3aa: CSATPPLSNQPQHF
CDR3nt: TGCAGTGCTACACCCCCTTTGAGCAATCAGCCCCAGCATTTT

j_gene: TRBJ1-2
v_gene: TRBV20-1
abundance: many
d_gene: NA
CDR3aa: CSASTRYGYTF
CDR3nt: TGCAGTGCTAGCACCCGTTATGGCTACACCTTC

j_gene: TRBJ2-2
v_gene: TRBV6-2/TRBV6-3
abundance: many
d_gene: NA
CDR3aa: CASSATSTTGELFF
CDR3nt: TGTGCCAGCAGTGCGACTAGTACGACCGGGGAGCTGTTTTTT

j_gene: TRBJ2-5
v_gene: TRBV5-1
abundance: many
d_gene: NA
CDR3aa: CASQRGSGKQETQYF
CDR3nt: TGCGCCAGCCAAAGGGGCAGCGGAAAGCAAGAGACCCAGTACTTC

j_gene: TRBJ2-3
v_gene: TRBV5-5
abundance: many
d_gene: TRBD2
CDR3aa: CASSLGLAGGSGSDTQYF
CDR3nt: TGTGCCAGCAGCTTGGGACTAGCGGGAGGGTCAGGATCAGATACGCAGTATTTT

j_gene: TRBJ1-4
v_gene: TRBV6-2/TRBV6-3
abundance: many
d_gene: NA
CDR3aa: CASRPAPHSATNEKLFF
CDR3nt: TGTGCCAGCAGGCCGGCGCCGCACAGTGCAACTAATGAAAAACTGTTTTTT

j_gene: TRBJ2-3
v_gene: TRBV7-3
abundance: many
d_gene: TRBD2
CDR3aa: CASSLIAGGPDTQYF
CDR3nt: TGTGCCAGCAGCTTAATAGCGGGGGGCCCAGATACGCAGTATTTT

j_gene: TRBJ2-7
v_gene: TRBV10-3
abundance: many
d_gene: NA
CDR3aa: CAISESPRYEQYF
CDR3nt: TGTGCCATCAGTGAGAGTCCCCGGTACGAGCAGTACTTC

j_gene: TRBJ2-2
v_gene: TRBV6-2/TRBV6-3
abundance: many
d_gene: TRBD1
CDR3aa: CASRLDRRTGELFF
CDR3nt: TGTGCCAGCCGTCTGGACAGGCGAACCGGGGAGCTGTTTTTT

j_gene: TRBJ2-3
v_gene: TRBV20-1
abundance: many
d_gene: TRBD1
CDR3aa: CSAQRQGLRTLRRTDTQYF
CDR3nt: TGCAGTGCGCAGAGACAGGGATTAAGAACTTTGCGCCGCACAGATACGCAGTATTTT

j_gene: TRBJ2-7
v_gene: TRBV7-9
abundance: many
d_gene: TRBD2
CDR3aa: CASSLGGLASYEQYF
CDR3nt: TGTGCCAGCAGCTTGGGGGGACTAGCGTCCTACGAGCAGTACTTC

j_gene: TRBJ1-1
v_gene: TRBV11-3
abundance: many
d_gene: NA
CDR3aa: CASSQRFTGSARDTEAFF
CDR3nt: TGTGCCAGCAGCCAACGATTTACAGGGAGCGCCCGCGACACTGAAGCTTTCTTT

j_gene: TRBJ1-2
v_gene: TRBV7-9
abundance: many
d_gene: TRBD1
CDR3aa: CASSPSGTGGRNYGYTF
CDR3nt: TGTGCCAGCAGCCCATCCGGGACAGGGGGCCGTAACTATGGCTACACCTTC

j_gene: TRBJ1-6
v_gene: TRBV5-1
abundance: many
d_gene: NA
CDR3aa: CASSLADGNSPLHF
CDR3nt: TGCGCCAGCAGCTTGGCCGACGGCAATTCACCCCTCCACTTT

j_gene: TRBJ1-1
v_gene: TRBV12-3/TRBV12-4
abundance: many
d_gene: NA
CDR3aa: CASSHSDRNTEAFF
CDR3nt: TGTGCCAGCAGCCACTCCGACAGGAACACTGAAGCTTTCTTT

j_gene: TRBJ1-2
v_gene: TRBV30
abundance: many
d_gene: NA
CDR3aa: CAWNKWDGYTF
CDR3nt: TGTGCCTGGAATAAGTGGGATGGCTACACCTTC

j_gene: TRBJ2-3
v_gene: TRBV12-3/TRBV12-4
abundance: many
d_gene: TRBD2
CDR3aa: CASSSRWRGGGNTQYF
CDR3nt: TGTGCCAGCAGTTCCCGCTGGCGGGGGGGGGGGAATACGCAGTATTTT

j_gene: TRBJ1-1
v_gene: TRBV7-8
abundance: many
d_gene: TRBD1
CDR3aa: CASSLDRGYTEAFF
CDR3nt: TGTGCCAGCAGCTTAGACAGGGGCTACACTGAAGCTTTCTTT

j_gene: TRBJ1-1
v_gene: TRBV5-6
abundance: many
d_gene: NA
CDR3aa: CASSLGGKSAEAFF
CDR3nt: TGTGCCAGCAGCTTGGGGGGGAAGAGCGCTGAAGCTTTCTTT

j_gene: TRBJ1-1
v_gene: TRBV5-1
abundance: many
d_gene: NA
CDR3aa: CASRETENTEAFF
CDR3nt: TGCGCCAGCAGAGAGACAGAGAACACTGAAGCTTTCTTT

j_gene: TRBJ1-5
v_gene: TRBV24-1
abundance: many
d_gene: NA
CDR3aa: CATSAGVAGNQPQHF
CDR3nt: TGTGCCACCAGTGCGGGGGTAGCGGGCAATCAGCCCCAGCATTTT

j_gene: TRBJ2-7
v_gene: TRBV24-1
abundance: few
d_gene: TRBD1
CDR3aa: CATSDSRQGHEQYF
CDR3nt: TGTGCCACCAGTGATTCCAGACAGGGCCACGAGCAGTACTTC

j_gene: TRBJ2-5
v_gene: TRBV12-3/TRBV12-4
abundance: many
d_gene: NA
CDR3aa: CASSLARLGETQYF
CDR3nt: TGTGCCAGCAGTTTAGCGCGTTTGGGGGAGACCCAGTACTTC

j_gene: TRBJ1-1
v_gene: TRBV3-1
abundance: many
d_gene: NA
CDR3aa: CASTGNTEAFF
CDR3nt: TGTGCCAGCACAGGGAACACTGAAGCTTTCTTT

j_gene: TRBJ1-6
v_gene: TRBV6-6
abundance: many
d_gene: NA
CDR3aa: CASSWALGSPLHF
CDR3nt: TGTGCCAGCAGTTGGGCCTTAGGGTCACCCCTCCACTTT

j_gene: TRBJ2-2
v_gene: TRBV28
abundance: many
d_gene: NA
CDR3aa: CASSKGGTYSGELFF
CDR3nt: TGTGCCAGCAGTAAGGGGGGTACTTATAGCGGGGAGCTGTTTTTT

j_gene: TRBJ2-7
v_gene: TRBV20-1
abundance: NA
d_gene: TRBD2
CDR3aa: CSAQGLAFSYEQYF
CDR3nt: TGCAGTGCCCAGGGACTAGCCTTCTCCTACGAGCAGTACTTC

j_gene: TRBJ2-1
v_gene: TRBV3-1
abundance: many
d_gene: TRBD2
CDR3aa: CASRKAGDSANEQFF
CDR3nt: TGTGCCAGCAGGAAAGCGGGGGATAGTGCCAATGAGCAGTTCTTC

j_gene: TRBJ2-5
v_gene: TRBV5-6
abundance: many
d_gene: TRBD1
CDR3aa: CASSPDRVRQETQYF
CDR3nt: TGTGCCAGCAGCCCTGACAGGGTACGCCAAGAGACCCAGTACTTC

j_gene: TRBJ2-2
v_gene: TRBV28
abundance: many
d_gene: TRBD2
CDR3aa: CASSPAGAGTGELFF
CDR3nt: TGTGCCAGCAGCCCAGCGGGAGCGGGCACCGGGGAGCTGTTTTTT

j_gene: TRBJ2-7
v_gene: TRBV6-9
abundance: many
d_gene: NA
CDR3aa: CASSYQRFRSRSCYEQYF
CDR3nt: TGTGCCAGCAGTTATCAGCGCTTTCGATCCAGATCGTGCTACGAGCAGTACTTC

j_gene: TRBJ2-3
v_gene: TRBV5-1
abundance: many
d_gene: TRBD2
CDR3aa: CASSPGFGLAGGELTDTQYF
CDR3nt: TGCGCCAGCAGCCCCGGATTCGGCTTAGCGGGGGGGGAACTCACAGATACGCAGTATTTT